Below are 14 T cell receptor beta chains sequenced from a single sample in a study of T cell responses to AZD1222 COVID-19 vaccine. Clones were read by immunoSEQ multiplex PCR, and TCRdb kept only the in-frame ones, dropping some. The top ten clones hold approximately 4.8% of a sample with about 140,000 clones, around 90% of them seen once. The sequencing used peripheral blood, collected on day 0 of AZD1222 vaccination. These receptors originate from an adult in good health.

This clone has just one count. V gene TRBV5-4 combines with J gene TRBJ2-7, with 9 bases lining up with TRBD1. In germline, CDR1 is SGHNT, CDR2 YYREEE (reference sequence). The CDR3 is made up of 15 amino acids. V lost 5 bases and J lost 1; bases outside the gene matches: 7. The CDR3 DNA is TGTGCCAGCAGTCTACAGGGGGCCGTATCCTACGAGCAGTACTTC. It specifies CASSLQGAVSYEQYF.

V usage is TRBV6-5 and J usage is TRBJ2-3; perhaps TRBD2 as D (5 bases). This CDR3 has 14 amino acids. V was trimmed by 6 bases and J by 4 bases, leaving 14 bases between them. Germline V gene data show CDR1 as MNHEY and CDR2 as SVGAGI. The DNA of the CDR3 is TGTGCCAGCAGGAGCGAGCGGTTGGCAGATACGCAGTATTTT. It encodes CASRSERLADTQYF.

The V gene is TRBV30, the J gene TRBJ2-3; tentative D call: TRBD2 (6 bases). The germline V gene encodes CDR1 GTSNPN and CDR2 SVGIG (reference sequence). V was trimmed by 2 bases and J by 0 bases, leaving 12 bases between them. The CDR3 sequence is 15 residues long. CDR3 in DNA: TGTGCCTGGAGTTCCCCTCGGGAGAGCACAGATACGCAGTATTTT. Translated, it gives CAWSSPRESTDTQYF.

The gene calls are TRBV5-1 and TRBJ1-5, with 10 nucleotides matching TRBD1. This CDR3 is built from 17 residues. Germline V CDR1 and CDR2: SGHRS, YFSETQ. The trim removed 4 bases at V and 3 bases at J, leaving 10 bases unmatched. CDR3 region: CASSPGQGTTFNQPQHF. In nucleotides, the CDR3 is TGCGCCAGCAGCCCGGGACAGGGGACCACCTTCAATCAGCCCCAGCATTTT. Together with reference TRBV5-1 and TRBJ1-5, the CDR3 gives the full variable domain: KAGVTQTPRYLIKTRGQQVTLSCSPISGHRSVSWYQQTPGQGLQFLFEYFSETQRNKGNFPGRFSGRQFSNSRSEMNVSTLELGDSALYLCASSPGQGTTFNQPQHFGDGTRLSIL.

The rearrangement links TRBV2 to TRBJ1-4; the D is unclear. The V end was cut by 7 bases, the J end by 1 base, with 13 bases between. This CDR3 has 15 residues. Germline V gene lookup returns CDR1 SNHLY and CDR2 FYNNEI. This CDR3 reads CASTQAQETNEKLFF. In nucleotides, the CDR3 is TGTGCCAGCACCCAGGCCCAAGAAACTAATGAAAAACTGTTTTTT.

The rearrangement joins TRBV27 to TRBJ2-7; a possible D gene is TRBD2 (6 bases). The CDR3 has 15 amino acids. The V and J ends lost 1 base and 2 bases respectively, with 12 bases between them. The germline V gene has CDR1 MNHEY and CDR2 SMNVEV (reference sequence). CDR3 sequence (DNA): TGTGCCAGCAGTTTATTAGGGGACTTTACCTACGAGCAGTACTTC. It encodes CASSLLGDFTYEQYF.

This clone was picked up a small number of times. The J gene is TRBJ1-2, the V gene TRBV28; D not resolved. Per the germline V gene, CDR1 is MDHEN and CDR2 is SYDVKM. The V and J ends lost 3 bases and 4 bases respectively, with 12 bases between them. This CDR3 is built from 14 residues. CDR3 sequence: CASSLKGGSYGYTF. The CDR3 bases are TGTGCCAGCAGTTTGAAGGGAGGGAGCTATGGCTACACCTTC.

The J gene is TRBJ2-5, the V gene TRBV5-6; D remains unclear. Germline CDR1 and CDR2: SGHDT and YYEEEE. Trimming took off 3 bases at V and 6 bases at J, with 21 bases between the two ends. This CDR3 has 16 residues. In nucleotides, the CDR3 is TGTGCCAGCAGCTCCCGATGGGATGGTAATGGGCAGACCCAGTACTTC. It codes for CASSSRWDGNGQTQYF. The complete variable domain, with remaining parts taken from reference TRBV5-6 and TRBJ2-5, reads DAGVTQSPTHLIKTRGQQVTLRCSPKSGHDTVSWYQQALGQGPQFIFQYYEEEERQRGNFPDRFSGHQFPNYSSELNVNALLLGDSALYLCASSSRWDGNGQTQYFGPGTRLLVL.

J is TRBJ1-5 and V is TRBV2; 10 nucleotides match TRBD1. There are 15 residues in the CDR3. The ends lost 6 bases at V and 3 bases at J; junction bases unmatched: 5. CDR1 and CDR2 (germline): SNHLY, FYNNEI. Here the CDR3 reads CASRRGQGFNQPQHF. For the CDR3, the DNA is TGTGCCAGCAGGAGGGGACAGGGGTTCAATCAGCCCCAGCATTTT.

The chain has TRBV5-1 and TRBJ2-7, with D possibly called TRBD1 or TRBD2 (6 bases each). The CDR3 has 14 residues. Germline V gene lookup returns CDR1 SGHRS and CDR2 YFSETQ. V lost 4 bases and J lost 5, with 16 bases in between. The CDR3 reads CASSPIGGGHEQYF. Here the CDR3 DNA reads TGCGCCAGCAGCCCAATTGGAGGGGGGCACGAGCAGTACTTC.

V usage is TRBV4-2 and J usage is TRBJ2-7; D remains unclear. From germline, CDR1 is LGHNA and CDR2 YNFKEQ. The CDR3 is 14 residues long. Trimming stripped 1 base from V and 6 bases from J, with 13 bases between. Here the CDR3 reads CASSQAGTLSEQYF. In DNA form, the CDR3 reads TGTGCCAGCAGCCAAGCCGGAACCCTCAGCGAGCAGTACTTC.

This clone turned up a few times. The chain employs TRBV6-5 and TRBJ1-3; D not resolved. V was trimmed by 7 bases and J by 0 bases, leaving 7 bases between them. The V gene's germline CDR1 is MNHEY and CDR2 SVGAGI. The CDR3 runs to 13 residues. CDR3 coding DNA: TGTGCCAGCAAGGACTACTCTGGAAACACCATATATTTT. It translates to CASKDYSGNTIYF.

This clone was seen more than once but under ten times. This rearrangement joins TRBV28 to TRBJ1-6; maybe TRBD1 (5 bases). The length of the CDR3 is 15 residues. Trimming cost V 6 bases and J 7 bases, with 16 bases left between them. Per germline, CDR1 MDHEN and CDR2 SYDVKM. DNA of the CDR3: TGTGCCAGCAGAGATTTAAGGGGTCGGAATTCACCCCTCCACTTT. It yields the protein CASRDLRGRNSPLHF. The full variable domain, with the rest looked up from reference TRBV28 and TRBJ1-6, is DVKVTQSSRYLVKRTGEKVFLECVQDMDHENMFWYRQDPGLGLRLIYFSYDVKMKEKGDIPEGYSVSREKKERFSLILESASTNQTSMYLCASRDLRGRNSPLHFGNGTRLTVT.

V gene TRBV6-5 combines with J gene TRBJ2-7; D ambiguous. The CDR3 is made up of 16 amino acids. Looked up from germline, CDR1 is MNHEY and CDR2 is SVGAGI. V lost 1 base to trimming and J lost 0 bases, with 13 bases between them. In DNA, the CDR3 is TGTGCCAGCAGTTACTATAGTAGCAGGATCTCCTACGAGCAGTACTTC. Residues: CASSYYSSRISYEQYF.